This T cell receptor beta chain was found in a study of T cells in Graves' hyperthyroidism and ophthalmopathy. Whole-study context: Peripheral blood was secured at the point of initial diagnosis, before any treatment.

Calling Graves' hyperthyroidism stable meant ophthalmopathy did not progress within 18 months. Exclusion of patients followed from uncontrolled infection, other autoimmune disease, pregnancy or lactation. This clonotype appeared many times. Amplified regions were TCR beta CDR3 sequences from RNA transcripts. Researchers ran a first-round RT-PCR on the TCR CDR3 using the HTBI primer set. TCRdb used MiXCR to reprocess the multiplex PCR reads, holding one entry per CDR3 protein. The profile shows roughly 750,000 distinct CDR3 sequences, less than 20% of them singletons. V lost 8 bases and J lost 3; bases outside the gene matches: 11. Germline CDR1 MDHEN, CDR2 SYDVKM. This CDR3 is built from 15 residues.

Sequencing was performed on blood. This TCR derives from a man in his late teens or twenties with Graves' hyperthyroidism. The V gene is TRBV28, the J gene TRBJ2-7, with 9 bases that match TRBD2. The CDR3 loop reads CASAPRTSAFYEQYF. In nucleotides, the CDR3 is TGTGCCAGCGCCCCCCGGACTAGCGCCTTCTACGAGCAGTACTTC.